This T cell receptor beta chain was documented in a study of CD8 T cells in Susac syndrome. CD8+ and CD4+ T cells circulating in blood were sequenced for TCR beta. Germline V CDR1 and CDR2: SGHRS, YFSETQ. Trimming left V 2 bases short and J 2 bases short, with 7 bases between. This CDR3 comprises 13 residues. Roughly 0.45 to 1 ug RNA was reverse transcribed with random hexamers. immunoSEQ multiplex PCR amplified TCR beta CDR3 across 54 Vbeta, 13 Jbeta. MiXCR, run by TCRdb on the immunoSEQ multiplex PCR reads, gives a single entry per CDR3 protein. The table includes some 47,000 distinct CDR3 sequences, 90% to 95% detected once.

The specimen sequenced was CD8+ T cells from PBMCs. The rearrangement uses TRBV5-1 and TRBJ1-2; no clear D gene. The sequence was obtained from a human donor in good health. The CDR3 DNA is TGCGCCAGCAGCTTCGGGCAGAACTATGGCTACACCTTC. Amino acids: CASSFGQNYGYTF.